The present T cell receptor (beta chain) was sequenced within a study of blood T cell repertoires in COVID-19. The overall study: The samples span acute and convalescent COVID-19 from the United States, Italy and Spain. T cells, B-cell-depleted T cells, or PBMCs supplied cDNA or gDNA.

Germline values: CDR1 MDHEN, CDR2 SYDVKM. V lost 5 bases to trimming and J lost 7 bases, with 11 bases between them. The CDR3 sequence is 12 residues long. Some clones are missing from TCRdb's copy, which holds only in-frame ones; the method was immunoSEQ multiplex PCR. The table shows approximately 180,000 clones, with 70% to 90% occurring only once. Sequences were obtained from peripheral blood. This rearrangement joins TRBV28 to TRBJ1-1; TRBD1 is a possible D gene (6 bases). The sequence came from a man in his 60s with acute or convalescent COVID-19. The CDR3: CASSIGQLEAFF. The CDR3 DNA sequence: TGTGCCAGCAGTATCGGACAGCTTGAAGCTTTCTTT.